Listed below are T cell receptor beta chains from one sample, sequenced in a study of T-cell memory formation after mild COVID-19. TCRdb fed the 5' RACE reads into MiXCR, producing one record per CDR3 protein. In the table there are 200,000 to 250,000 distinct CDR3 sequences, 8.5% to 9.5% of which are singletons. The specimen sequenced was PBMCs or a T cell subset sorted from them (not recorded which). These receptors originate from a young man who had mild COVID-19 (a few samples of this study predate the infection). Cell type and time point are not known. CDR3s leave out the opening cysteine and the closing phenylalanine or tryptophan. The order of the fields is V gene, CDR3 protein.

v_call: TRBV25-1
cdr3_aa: ASSEFGDRGPIEQF

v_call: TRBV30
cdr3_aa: AWSRGGDTEAF

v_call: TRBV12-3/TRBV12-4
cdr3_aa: ASKLGGGTVNTGELF

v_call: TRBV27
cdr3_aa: ASSLLPPGRRNSPLH

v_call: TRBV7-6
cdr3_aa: ASSLAPGGGQPQH

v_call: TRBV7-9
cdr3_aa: ASSLGGGLPTNSPLH

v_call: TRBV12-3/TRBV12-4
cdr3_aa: ASSIGGTGELF

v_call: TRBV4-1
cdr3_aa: ASSQDRGHSTDTQY

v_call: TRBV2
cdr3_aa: ASQQKNTEAF

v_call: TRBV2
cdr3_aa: ASGRSGVDTDTQY

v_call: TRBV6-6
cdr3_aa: ATYRGQRTEAF

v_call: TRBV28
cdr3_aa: ASRQGRTDYSNQPQH

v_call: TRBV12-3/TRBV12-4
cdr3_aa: ASSLAEGGNLDTQY

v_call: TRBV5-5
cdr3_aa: ASSDRDLPTYEQY

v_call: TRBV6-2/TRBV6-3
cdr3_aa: ASSRGQLNEKLF

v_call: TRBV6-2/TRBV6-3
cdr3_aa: ASSFRRAGEQY

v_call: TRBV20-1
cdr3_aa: SASRTLGTEAF

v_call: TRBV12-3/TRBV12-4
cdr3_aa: ASSSRDPRTGTNQPQH

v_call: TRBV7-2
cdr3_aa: ASSLFGGANVLT

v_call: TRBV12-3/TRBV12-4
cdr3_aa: ASSPGRTPIGETQY

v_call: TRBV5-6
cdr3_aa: ASSFQGTYEQY

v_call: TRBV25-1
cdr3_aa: ASGYYTEAF

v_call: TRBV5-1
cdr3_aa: ASTARRGIDTQY

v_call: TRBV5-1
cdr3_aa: ASSFDPAAGELF

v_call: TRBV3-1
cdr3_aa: ASSHDEGQETQY

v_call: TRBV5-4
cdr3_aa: ASTAQGPYT

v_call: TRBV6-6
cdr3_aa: ASSRTGGQETQY

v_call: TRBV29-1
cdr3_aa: SVDRVGDNYGYT

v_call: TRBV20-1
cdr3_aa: SATTGSYGYT

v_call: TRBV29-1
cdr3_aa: SVHGTGEAF

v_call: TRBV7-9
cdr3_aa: AGLRNEKLF

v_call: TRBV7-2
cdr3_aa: ASSGGAGREAF

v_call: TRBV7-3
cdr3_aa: ASSLGGVSTGELF